This is a list of T cell receptor beta chains from one sample in a study of shared clonotypes between healthy human individuals. The assay was immunoSEQ multiplex PCR, and TCRdb's table has in-frame clones only and misses some. Found here are about 2 million clones, 85% to 95% of them singletons; the top ten hold 1.2%. The source material was naive CD8+ T cells sorted from blood. The receptors were gathered from a man between 18 and 29 years old in good health. Both conserved end residues are part of each CDR3. A D gene is named only where the DNA matches it firmly. Rows may omit the clone size; those that give it use once, few, many or a size class.

size,V,J,D,CDR3,DNA
NA,TRBV7-9,TRBJ2-7,TRBD1,CASSATGENEQYF,TGTGCCAGCAGCGCGACAGGGGAGAACGAGCAGTACTTC
NA,TRBV7-7,TRBJ2-7,NA,CASSLGPSYEQYF,TGTGCTAGCAGCTTGGGTCCCTCCTACGAGCAGTACTTC
NA,TRBV27,TRBJ2-5,NA,CASGGNQETQYF,TGTGCCAGCGGGGGGAATCAAGAGACCCAGTACTTC
NA,TRBV9,TRBJ1-1,TRBD1,CASSVGWWGQENTEAFF,TGTGCCAGCAGCGTAGGGTGGTGGGGACAGGAGAACACTGAAGCTTTCTTT
NA,TRBV6-4,TRBJ2-3,TRBD2,CASSDSTSGGTDTQYF,TGTGCCAGCAGTGACTCGACTAGCGGGGGCACAGATACGCAGTATTTT
NA,TRBV7-9,TRBJ2-5,TRBD2,CASSFPLGTSGAQETQYF,TGTGCCAGCAGCTTTCCCCTGGGGACTAGCGGGGCCCAAGAGACCCAGTACTTC
NA,TRBV4-1,TRBJ2-5,TRBD1,CASSPRQGRETQYF,TGCGCCAGCAGCCCTCGACAGGGAAGGGAGACCCAGTACTTC
NA,TRBV7-2,TRBJ2-7,TRBD2,CASSIIAGEQYF,TGTGCCAGCAGCATTATAGCGGGCGAGCAGTACTTC
NA,TRBV27,TRBJ2-2,TRBD2,CASSLLATIRTGELFF,TGTGCCAGCAGCCTACTAGCGACTATAAGGACCGGGGAGCTGTTTTTT
NA,TRBV7-9,TRBJ1-3,NA,CASSTGWQSGNTIYF,TGTGCCAGCAGCACCGGGTGGCAGTCTGGAAACACCATATATTTT
once,TRBV5-1,TRBJ2-3,NA,CASSFLSPDTQYF,TGCGCCAGCAGCTTTCTCTCCCCAGATACGCAGTATTTT
NA,TRBV5-6,TRBJ2-7,NA,CASSLDRSHEQYF,TGTGCCAGCAGCTTGGATCGTTCCCACGAGCAGTACTTC
NA,TRBV27,TRBJ2-7,NA,CASSLSSASYEQYF,TGTGCCAGCAGTTTATCTAGCGCCTCCTACGAGCAGTACTTC
NA,TRBV19,TRBJ1-1,NA,CASSMGGAYTEAFF,TGTGCCAGTAGTATGGGAGGGGCTTACACTGAAGCTTTCTTT
NA,TRBV6-6,TRBJ2-1,NA,CASSSSQEGSYNEQFF,TGTGCCAGCAGTTCCTCACAGGAGGGCTCCTACAATGAGCAGTTCTTC
once,TRBV6-6,TRBJ2-7,NA,CASSYSSSYEQYF,TGTGCCAGCAGTTACTCCTCGAGCTACGAGCAGTACTTC
NA,TRBV11-2,TRBJ1-1,NA,CASSLVDPEAFF,TGTGCCAGCAGCTTAGTCGATCCTGAAGCTTTCTTT
NA,TRBV6-5,TRBJ2-1,NA,CASSYSAGNEQFF,TGTGCCAGCAGTTACTCGGCTGGAAATGAGCAGTTCTTC
NA,TRBV30,TRBJ2-7,TRBD1,CAWSPWTGTYEQYF,TGTGCCTGGAGTCCCTGGACAGGGACCTACGAGCAGTACTTC
NA,TRBV11-2,TRBJ2-6,TRBD1,CASSLDLSGQPSGANVLTF,TGTGCCAGCAGCTTAGATTTGTCGGGACAGCCCTCTGGGGCCAACGTCCTGACTTTC
NA,TRBV14,TRBJ1-1,NA,CASSQEGYNTEAFF,TGTGCCAGCAGCCAAGAGGGGTATAACACTGAAGCTTTCTTT
once,TRBV30,TRBJ2-7,TRBD2,CAWMRESSYEQYF,TGTGCCTGGATGCGGGAGAGCTCCTACGAGCAGTACTTC
NA,TRBV6-6,TRBJ2-3,TRBD1,CASSYVGQGTDTQYF,TGTGCCAGCAGTTACGTGGGACAGGGCACAGATACGCAGTATTTT
NA,TRBV14,TRBJ2-3,TRBD1,CASSHGNILDRGIADTQYF,TGTGCCAGCAGCCACGGCAATATTCTGGACAGGGGAATTGCAGATACGCAGTATTTT
NA,TRBV9,TRBJ2-2,NA,CASSVNRGGTGELFF,TGTGCCAGCAGCGTAAATAGGGGAGGAACCGGGGAGCTGTTTTTT
NA,TRBV4-1,TRBJ2-2,NA,CASSQLTRNGELFF,TGCGCCAGCAGCCAACTAACAAGGAACGGGGAGCTGTTTTTT
NA,TRBV30,TRBJ1-6,TRBD1,CAWSVGTGYSPLHF,TGTGCCTGGAGTGTGGGGACAGGCTATTCACCCCTCCACTTT
NA,TRBV5-1,TRBJ2-5,NA,CASREELQETQYF,TGCGCCAGCAGAGAAGAGCTCCAAGAGACCCAGTACTTC
NA,TRBV4-1,TRBJ2-3,TRBD2,CASSQLAGEAGTDTQYF,TGCGCCAGCAGCCAACTAGCGGGAGAGGCAGGCACAGATACGCAGTATTTT
NA,TRBV4-1,TRBJ2-1,TRBD2,CASSQGGLAGVNEQFF,TGCGCCAGCAGCCAAGGGGGGCTAGCGGGGGTCAATGAGCAGTTCTTC
NA,TRBV5-4,TRBJ2-7,NA,CASSPRAGNYEQYF,TGTGCCAGCAGCCCACGGGCAGGTAACTACGAGCAGTACTTC
NA,TRBV7-9,TRBJ2-3,TRBD2,CASSLVLAGLDTQYF,TGTGCCAGCAGCTTGGTGCTAGCGGGTCTAGATACGCAGTATTTT
NA,TRBV15,TRBJ2-1,NA,CATSRVHEQFF,TGTGCCACCAGCAGAGTCCATGAGCAGTTCTTC
NA,TRBV6-6,TRBJ1-3,NA,CASFGDTIYF,TGTGCCAGCTTTGGGGACACCATATATTTT
NA,TRBV6-4,TRBJ1-2,NA,CASSAGNGYTF,TGTGCCAGCAGTGCTGGTAATGGCTACACCTTC
NA,TRBV14,TRBJ1-1,NA,CASSPEGRGWTEAFF,TGTGCCAGCAGCCCGGAGGGTCGGGGTTGGACTGAAGCTTTCTTT
NA,TRBV4-3,TRBJ1-6,NA,CASSQKGSGEYNSPLHF,TGCGCCAGCAGCCAGAAGGGTTCAGGGGAGTATAATTCACCCCTCCACTTT
NA,TRBV19,TRBJ1-5,TRBD1,CASSLGQVGYQPQHF,TGTGCCAGTAGCCTTGGACAGGTGGGGTATCAGCCCCAGCATTTT
once,TRBV11-2,TRBJ2-3,NA,CASSLELTDTQYF,TGTGCCAGCAGCTTAGAACTCACAGATACGCAGTATTTT